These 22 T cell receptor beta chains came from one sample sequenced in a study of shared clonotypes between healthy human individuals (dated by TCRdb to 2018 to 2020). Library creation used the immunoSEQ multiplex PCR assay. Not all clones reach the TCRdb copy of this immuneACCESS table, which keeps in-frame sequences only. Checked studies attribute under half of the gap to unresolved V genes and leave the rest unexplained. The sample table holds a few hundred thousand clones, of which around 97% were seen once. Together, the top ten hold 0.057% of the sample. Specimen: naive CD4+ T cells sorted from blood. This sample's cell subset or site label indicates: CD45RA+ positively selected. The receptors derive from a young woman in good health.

CDR3 nucleotides: TGTGCCAGCTCATCTGACGGAACCAAGCGCTATGGCTACACCTTC. This codes for CASSSDGTKRYGYTF. The chain recombines TRBV18 with TRBJ1-2; D unclear. The germline CDR1 and CDR2 sequences are KGHSH and LQKENI. The length of the CDR3 is 15 residues. V was trimmed by 5 bases and J by 4 bases, leaving 17 bases between them.

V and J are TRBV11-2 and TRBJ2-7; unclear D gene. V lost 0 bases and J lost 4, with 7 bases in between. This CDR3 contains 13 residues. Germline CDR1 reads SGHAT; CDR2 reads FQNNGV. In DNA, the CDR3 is TGTGCCAGCAGCTTAGATCTCGATTACGAGCAGTACTTC. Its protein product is CASSLDLDYEQYF.

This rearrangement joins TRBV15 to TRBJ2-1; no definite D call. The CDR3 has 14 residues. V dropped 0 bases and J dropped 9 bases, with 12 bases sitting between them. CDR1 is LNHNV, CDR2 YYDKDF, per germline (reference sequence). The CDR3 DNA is TGTGCCACCAGCAGAGATCGGGTAGACATTGAGCAGTTCTTC. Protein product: CATSRDRVDIEQFF.

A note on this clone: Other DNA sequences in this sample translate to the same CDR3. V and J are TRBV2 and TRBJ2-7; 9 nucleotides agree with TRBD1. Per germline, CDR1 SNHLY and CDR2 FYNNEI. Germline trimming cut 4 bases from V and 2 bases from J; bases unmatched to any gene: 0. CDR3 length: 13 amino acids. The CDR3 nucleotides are TGTGCCAGCAGTGGACAGGGGGCCTACGAGCAGTACTTC. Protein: CASSGQGAYEQYF.

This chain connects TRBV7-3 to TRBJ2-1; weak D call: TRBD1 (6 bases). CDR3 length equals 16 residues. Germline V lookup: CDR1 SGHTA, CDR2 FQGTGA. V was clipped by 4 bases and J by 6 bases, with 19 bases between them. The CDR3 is CASSSVRDTSTNEQFF. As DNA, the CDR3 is TGTGCCAGCAGCTCCGTTCGGGACACTTCAACCAATGAGCAGTTCTTC. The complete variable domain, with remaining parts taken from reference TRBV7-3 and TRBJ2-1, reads GAGVSQTPSNKVTEKGKYVELRCDPISGHTALYWYRQSLGQGPEFLIYFQGTGAADDSGLPNDRFFAVRPEGSVSTLKIQRTERGDSAVYLCASSSVRDTSTNEQFFGPGTRLTVL.

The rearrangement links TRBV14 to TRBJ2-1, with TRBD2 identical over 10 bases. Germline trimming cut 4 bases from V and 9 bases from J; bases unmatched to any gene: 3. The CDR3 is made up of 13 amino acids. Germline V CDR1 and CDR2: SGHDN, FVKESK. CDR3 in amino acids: CASSRLAGVEQFF. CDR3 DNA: TGTGCCAGCAGCCGGCTAGCGGGAGTTGAGCAGTTCTTC.

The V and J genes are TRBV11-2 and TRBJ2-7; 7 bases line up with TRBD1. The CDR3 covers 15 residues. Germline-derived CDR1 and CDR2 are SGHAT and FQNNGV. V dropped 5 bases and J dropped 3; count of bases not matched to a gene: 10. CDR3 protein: CASSLGGNLGYEQYF. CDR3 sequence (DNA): TGTGCCAGCAGCCTAGGGGGCAACCTCGGCTACGAGCAGTACTTC.

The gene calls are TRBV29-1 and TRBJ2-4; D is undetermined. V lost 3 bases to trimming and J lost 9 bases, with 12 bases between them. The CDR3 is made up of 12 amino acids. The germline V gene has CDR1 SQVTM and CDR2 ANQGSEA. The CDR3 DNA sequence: TGCAGCGTTGATGAAGGATGGGGCATTCAGTACTTC. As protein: CSVDEGWGIQYF.

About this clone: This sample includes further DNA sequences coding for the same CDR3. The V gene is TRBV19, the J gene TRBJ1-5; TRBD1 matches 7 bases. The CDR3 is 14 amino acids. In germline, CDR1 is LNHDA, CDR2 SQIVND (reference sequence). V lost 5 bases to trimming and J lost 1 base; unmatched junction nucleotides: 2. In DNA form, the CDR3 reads TGTGCCAGTAGTGGGACAGTCAGCAATCAGCCCCAGCATTTT. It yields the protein CASSGTVSNQPQHF.

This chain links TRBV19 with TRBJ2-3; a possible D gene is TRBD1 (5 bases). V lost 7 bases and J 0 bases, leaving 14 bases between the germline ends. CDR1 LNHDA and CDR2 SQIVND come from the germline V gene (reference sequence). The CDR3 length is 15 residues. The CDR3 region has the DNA TGTGCCAGTACCCATAGGGGCTTTAGCACAGATACGCAGTATTTT. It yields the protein CASTHRGFSTDTQYF.

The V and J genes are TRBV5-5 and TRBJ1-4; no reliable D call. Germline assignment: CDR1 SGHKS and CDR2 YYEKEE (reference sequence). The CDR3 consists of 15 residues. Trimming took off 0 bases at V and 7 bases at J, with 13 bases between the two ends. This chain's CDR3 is CASSLVGQNTEKLFF. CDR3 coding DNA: TGTGCCAGCAGCTTGGTCGGTCAGAACACTGAAAAACTGTTTTTT.

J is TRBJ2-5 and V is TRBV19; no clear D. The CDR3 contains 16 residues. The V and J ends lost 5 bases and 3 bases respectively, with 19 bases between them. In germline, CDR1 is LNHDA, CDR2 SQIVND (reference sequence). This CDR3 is CASSAFLAADKETQYF. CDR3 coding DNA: TGTGCCAGTAGTGCTTTTCTCGCGGCAGACAAAGAGACCCAGTACTTC.

CDR3 nucleotides: TGTGCCAGTAGTTGGACTAGCGGGAGTTACAATGAGCAGTTCTTC. It specifies CASSWTSGSYNEQFF. The chain uses TRBV19 and TRBJ2-1, with TRBD2 matching 13 bases. Germline CDR1 LNHDA, CDR2 SQIVND (reference sequence). CDR3 length equals 15 residues. V lost 5 bases, J lost 4 bases, and 2 bases stayed unmatched.

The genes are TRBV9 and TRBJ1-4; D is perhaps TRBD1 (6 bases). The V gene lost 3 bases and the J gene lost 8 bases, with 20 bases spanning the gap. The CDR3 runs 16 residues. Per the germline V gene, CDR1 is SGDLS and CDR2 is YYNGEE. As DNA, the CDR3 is TGTGCCAGCAGCGCCCACTCGGGGGGGCCTGGAGAAAAACTGTTTTTT. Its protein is CASSAHSGGPGEKLFF.

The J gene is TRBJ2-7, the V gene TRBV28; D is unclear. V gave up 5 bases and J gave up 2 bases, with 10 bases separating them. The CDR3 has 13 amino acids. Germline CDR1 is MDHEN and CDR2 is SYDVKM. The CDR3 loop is CASSQDETYEQYF. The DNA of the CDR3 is TGTGCCAGCAGTCAGGACGAAACCTACGAGCAGTACTTC. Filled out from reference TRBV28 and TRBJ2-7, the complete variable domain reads DVKVTQSSRYLVKRTGEKVFLECVQDMDHENMFWYRQDPGLGLRLIYFSYDVKMKEKGDIPEGYSVSREKKERFSLILESASTNQTSMYLCASSQDETYEQYFGPGTRLTVT.

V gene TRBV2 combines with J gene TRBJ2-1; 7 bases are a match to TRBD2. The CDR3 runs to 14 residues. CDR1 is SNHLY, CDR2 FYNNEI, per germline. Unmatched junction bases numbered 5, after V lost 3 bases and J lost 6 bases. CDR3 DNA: TGTGCCAGCAGTGACTGGCTAGCGGCCAATGAGCAGTTCTTC. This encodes CASSDWLAANEQFF.

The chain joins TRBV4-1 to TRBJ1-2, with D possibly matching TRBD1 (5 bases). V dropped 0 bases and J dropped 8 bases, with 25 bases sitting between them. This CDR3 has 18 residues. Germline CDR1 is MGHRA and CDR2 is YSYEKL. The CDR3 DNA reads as TGCGCCAGCAGCCAAGATTTAGAGGAGAGAGGGGTACGTGACGGCTACACCTTC. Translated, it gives CASSQDLEERGVRDGYTF.

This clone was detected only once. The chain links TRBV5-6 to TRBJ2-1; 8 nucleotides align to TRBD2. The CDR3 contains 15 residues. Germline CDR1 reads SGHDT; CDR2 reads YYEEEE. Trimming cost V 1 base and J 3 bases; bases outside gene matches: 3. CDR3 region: CASSLSGSIYNEQFF. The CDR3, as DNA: TGTGCCAGCAGCTTGAGCGGGAGTATCTACAATGAGCAGTTCTTC.

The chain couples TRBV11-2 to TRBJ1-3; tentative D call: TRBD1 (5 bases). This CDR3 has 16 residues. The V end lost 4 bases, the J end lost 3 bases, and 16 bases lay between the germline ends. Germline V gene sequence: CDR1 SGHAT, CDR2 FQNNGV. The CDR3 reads CASSWTHPRFGNTIYF. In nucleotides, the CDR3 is TGTGCCAGCAGCTGGACACATCCGAGATTTGGAAACACCATATATTTT.

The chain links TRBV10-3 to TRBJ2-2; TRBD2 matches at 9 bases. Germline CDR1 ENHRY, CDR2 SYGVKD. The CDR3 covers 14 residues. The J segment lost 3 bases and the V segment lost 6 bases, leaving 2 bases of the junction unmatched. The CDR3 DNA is TGTGCCATCAGACGCGGGAGGGACACCGGGGAGCTGTTTTTT. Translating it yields CAIRRGRDTGELFF.

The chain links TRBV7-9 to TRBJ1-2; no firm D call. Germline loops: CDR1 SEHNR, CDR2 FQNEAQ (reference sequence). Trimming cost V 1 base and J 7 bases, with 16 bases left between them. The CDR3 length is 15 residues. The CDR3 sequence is CASSLGANPMSGYTF. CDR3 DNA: TGTGCCAGCAGCTTAGGGGCGAACCCGATGTCTGGCTACACCTTC.

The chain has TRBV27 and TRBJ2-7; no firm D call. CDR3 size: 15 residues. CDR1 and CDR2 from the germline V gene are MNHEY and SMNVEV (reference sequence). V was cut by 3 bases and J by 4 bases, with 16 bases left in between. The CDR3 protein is CASSFSLPFLYEQYF. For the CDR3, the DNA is TGTGCCAGCAGTTTCTCCCTGCCGTTCCTTTACGAGCAGTACTTC.